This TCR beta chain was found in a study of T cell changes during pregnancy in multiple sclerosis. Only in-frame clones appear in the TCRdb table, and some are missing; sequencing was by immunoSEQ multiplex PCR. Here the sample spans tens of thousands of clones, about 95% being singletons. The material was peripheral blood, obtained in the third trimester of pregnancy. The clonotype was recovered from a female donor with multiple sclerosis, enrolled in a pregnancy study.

The CDR3 loop reads CASKMTGGFYEQYF. CDR3 nucleotide sequence: TGTGCCAGCAAAATGACAGGCGGTTTCTACGAGCAGTACTTC. The chain couples TRBV6-1 to TRBJ2-7; a possible D gene is TRBD1 (6 bases). This CDR3 has 14 residues. The germline V gene encodes CDR1 MNHNS and CDR2 SASEGT. V lost 7 bases to trimming and J lost 3 bases, with 16 bases between them.